This TCR beta chain was captured by sequencing in a study of lymphopenia after photon versus proton radiotherapy (dated by TCRdb to 2018 to 2020). Study-level background: Photon and proton radiation therapy were compared by the study for their immunological effects in patients with gastrointestinal tumors who developed high-grade lymphopenia. The goal of the study was to characterize the differences between the two radiation modalities in how they affect the immune system. A cohort of under 25 patients with gastrointestinal tumors who received either photon or proton therapy and subsequently developed lymphopenia was included.

Points on this clone: Its antigen is not yet known. No clone much larger than this one lies a single base away; base qualities are absent.

Libraries were constructed by the immunoSEQ multiplex PCR assay. Deep sequencing of rearranged TCR beta loci, alongside multiparametric flow cytometry, was used to profile T cell repertoires. As stored in TCRdb, this immuneACCESS dataset retains in-frame rearrangements with V and J assigned. A fraction of the clones does not appear; measured against another copy, unresolved V genes explain less than half of the discrepancy, and the remainder lacks a known reason. Counted in this sample were about 40,000 clones; about 86% of them appeared once. The ten largest clonotypes hold under 13% of the sample. From the germline V gene, CDR1 is MDHEN and CDR2 is SYDVKM. Trimming removed 5 bases from V and 4 bases from J; the gene matches leave 9 bases unexplained. From the cysteine through the phenylalanine, the CDR3 covers 16 amino acids. Just CDR3 DNA is preserved here, 48 bases in frame from base 1. Overall results and qualifications from the work: After the lymphocyte count nadir, repertoires from photon-treated patients showed oligoclonal expansion, particularly of CD8+ Temra cells, and this expansion drove the decline in diversity. The survival association was assessed only in patients who died, and the authors presented better survival with proton therapy as a possibility rather than a demonstrated result. During treatment, patients who received photon therapy lost naive T cells and TCR diversity and gained effector/memory populations, whereas patients who received proton therapy remained relatively stable. Across the cohort, among patients who died, a greater drop in TCR diversity after the nadir was inversely correlated with overall survival time.

The chain is encoded by TRBV28 joined to TRBJ1-1; 11 of the junction bases match TRBD1. The sequencing here drew on peripheral blood, taken from a patient treated with proton-based radiotherapy. The receptor was derived from a woman aged 70-85 years with pancreatic cancer. Some clones in this sample may be carry-over from other donors' samples. The DNA is TGTGCCAGCAGTCCCTCCGGGACAGGGGGTGGCACTGAAGCTTTCTTT. This encodes CASSPSGTGGGTEAFF.